This T cell receptor (beta chain) was found in a study of molecular identifiers for immune sequencing clone quantification. Regarding the study as a whole: In naive cells, clones above 20 RNA copies held under 1% of molecules, whereas in effector cells they held over 97%.

The CDR3 is made up of 17 amino acids. The trim removed 6 bases at V and 5 bases at J, leaving 13 bases unmatched. Per the germline V gene, CDR1 is SNHLY and CDR2 is FYNNEI. There are many counts of this clonotype. Its antigen is currently unknown. It was with previously described methods and listed TCR primers that bulk TCR libraries were made. A single record per CDR3 protein comes from TCRdb applying MiXCR to the PCR reads. Of roughly 630,000 distinct CDR3 sequences in the sample, approximately 24% were seen once. Sequencing used naive CD8+ T cells from blood, with Jurkat cell RNA spiked in. Regarding subset: FACS-sorted CD8+CD4-CCR7+CD45RA+ naive T cells. The TCR was taken from a human donor in good health. Some libraries in this study had Jurkat cell RNA spiked in. The rearrangement uses TRBV2 and TRBJ1-4; 9 nucleotides match TRBD1. CDR3 coding DNA: TGTGCCAGCAGCTGGACAGGGGATGACTATACAAATGAAAAACTGTTTTTT. This gives the protein CASSWTGDDYTNEKLFF.